This TCR beta chain was sequenced during a study of cytomegalovirus exposure and HLA in healthy donors. PCR involved 60 Vbeta and 13 Jbeta primers. Repertoires were generated with immunoSEQ multiplex PCR, while TCRdb's copy carries only in-frame clones and drops some. Among under 200,000 clones listed, approximately 70% were seen once. To note about this clone: No antigen is known for it.

CDR3 length: 17 amino acids. CDR1 is MNHEY, CDR2 SMNVEV, per germline (reference sequence). V gave up 5 bases and J gave up 7 bases, with 23 bases separating them. Study outcomes and limitations: Across all donors, roughly uniform sequencing depth was an assumption of the presence/absence analyses. Reports indicate that TCR beta sequences accurately predicted the HLA-A and HLA-B alleles of most subjects. Specificity of a few CMV-associated chains for CMV antigens was verified in vitro.

This sequence originates from a woman between 25 and 40 years old in good health and CMV-seronegative. Sequencing was done on a sample of PBMCs. The chain recombines TRBV27 with TRBJ1-4, with D perhaps TRBD1 (5 bases). This CDR3 reads CASSPTWTRKISEKLFF. The CDR3, as DNA: TGTGCCAGCAGTCCCACTTGGACAAGGAAGATTTCTGAAAAACTGTTTTTT.